Listed here are 30 T cell receptor beta chains from one sample, sequenced in a study of T cell changes during pregnancy in multiple sclerosis. This table comes from immunoSEQ multiplex PCR, and its TCRdb copy is limited to in-frame clones, with some not included. The profile shows tens of thousands of clones, 89% of them singletons. Sample: peripheral blood, taken in the first trimester of pregnancy. The receptors were sampled from a female donor in good health, enrolled as a control in a pregnancy study.

J is TRBJ2-1 and V is TRBV7-9; D is perhaps TRBD2 (6 bases). The CDR3 runs to 17 residues. Trimming shortened V by 5 bases and J by 5 bases, and 22 bases separated the two germline ends. Per the germline V gene, CDR1 is SEHNR and CDR2 is FQNEAQ (reference sequence). The CDR3 DNA reads TGTGCCAGCAGCACCGTTCTGGCGGGGAGGAACGACAATGAGCAGTTCTTC. Amino acid sequence: CASSTVLAGRNDNEQFF.

The rearrangement links TRBV2 to TRBJ2-5; 9 bases are a match to TRBD1. J lost 5 bases, V lost 5 bases, and 9 bases had no gene match. The germline V gene encodes CDR1 SNHLY and CDR2 FYNNEI. This CDR3 comprises 15 residues. The DNA of the CDR3 is TGTGCCAGCAGTCCAGACAGGGGGGGCGCCGAGACCCAGTACTTC. Its protein product is CASSPDRGGAETQYF.

The chain combines TRBV28 with TRBJ1-2; no reliable D call. V was trimmed by 7 bases and J by 3 bases, leaving 9 bases between them. The CDR3 is 12 residues long. Germline assignment: CDR1 MDHEN and CDR2 SYDVKM. CDR3 bases: TGTGCCAGCATCGACAACGACTATGGCTACACCTTC. Protein sequence: CASIDNDYGYTF.

The chain joins TRBV4-2 to TRBJ2-2, with 10 bases identical to TRBD1. The CDR3 length is 18 residues. V was clipped by 8 bases and J by 5 bases; unmatched bases: 17. Germline V lookup: CDR1 LGHNA, CDR2 YNFKEQ. The CDR3, as DNA: TGTGCCAGCGGCTTGGATCCCCCGGGACAGGGGTATACCGGGGAGCTGTTTTTT. Translated, it gives CASGLDPPGQGYTGELFF.

The chain uses TRBV4-3 and TRBJ2-5; D call uncertain. The CDR3 runs 13 residues. V lost 0 bases to trimming and J lost 5 bases, with 7 bases between them. Germline V gene sequence: CDR1 LGHNA, CDR2 YSLEER. Here the CDR3 DNA reads TGCGCCAGCAGCCAAGATTTACGGGAGACCCAGTACTTC. This gives the protein CASSQDLRETQYF.

The gene calls are TRBV5-5 and TRBJ2-2; D is perhaps TRBD2 (6 bases). The V end lost 2 bases, the J end lost 7 bases, and 9 bases lay between the germline ends. CDR1 and CDR2 (germline): SGHKS, YYEKEE (reference sequence). CDR3 size: 13 residues. CDR3 protein: CASSLGGNGELFF. The CDR3 DNA follows: TGTGCCAGCAGCTTAGGCGGGAACGGGGAGCTGTTTTTT.

The chain couples TRBV5-1 to TRBJ1-2; D may be TRBD1 (6 bases). The germline V gene has CDR1 SGHRS and CDR2 YFSETQ. The CDR3 length is 14 residues. V gave up 0 bases and J gave up 0 bases, with 6 bases separating them. The CDR3 sequence: CASSLEGANYGYTF. In DNA form, the CDR3 reads TGCGCCAGCAGCTTGGAGGGGGCTAACTATGGCTACACCTTC.

J is TRBJ1-4 and V is TRBV25-1, with D perhaps TRBD1 (5 bases). Trimming stripped 2 bases from V and 10 bases from J, with 14 bases between. Germline V gives CDR1 MGHDK, CDR2 SYGVNS. This CDR3 has 14 amino acids. This CDR3 is CASSEGQGWVKLFF. CDR3 coding DNA: TGTGCCAGCAGTGAAGGGCAGGGTTGGGTAAAACTGTTTTTT.

This clone was picked up a small number of times. The chain has TRBV9 and TRBJ1-1; possibly TRBD1 for D (5 bases). Germline CDR1 reads SGDLS; CDR2 reads YYNGEE. This CDR3 is 14 amino acids long. Trimming pared 4 bases from V and 4 bases from J, leaving 14 bases between. CDR3 sequence (DNA): TGTGCCAGCAGCAAACGCCAGGGATCCACTGAAGCTTTCTTT. This sequence encodes CASSKRQGSTEAFF. The variable domain in full, completed from reference TRBV9 and TRBJ1-1, reads DSGVTQTPKHLITATGQRVTLRCSPRSGDLSVYWYQQSLDQGLQFLIQYYNGEERAKGNILERFSAQQFPDLHSELNLSSLELGDSALYFCASSKRQGSTEAFFGQGTRLTVV.

The rearrangement joins TRBV4-2 to TRBJ2-7; TRBD2 agrees at 7 bases. CDR1 and CDR2 from the germline V gene are LGHNA and YNFKEQ. With V trimmed by 4 bases and J by 2 bases, 14 bases remained unmatched. CDR3 length: 17 amino acids. The CDR3 bases are TGTGCCAGCAGCCGCCCTTCCGGGGGGACCCGTACCTACGAGCAGTACTTC. Amino acids: CASSRPSGGTRTYEQYF.

V usage is TRBV18 and J usage is TRBJ1-1; D is undetermined. Germline lookup yields CDR1 KGHSH and CDR2 LQKENI. V lost 0 bases and J 0 bases, leaving 8 bases between the germline ends. The CDR3 totals 15 residues. The CDR3 protein is CASSPPLAVNTEAFF. CDR3 nucleotides: TGTGCCAGCTCACCACCGCTGGCGGTGAACACTGAAGCTTTCTTT.

This clone was recorded only once. V usage is TRBV4-1 and J usage is TRBJ2-3; 11 bases match TRBD2. From germline, CDR1 is MGHRA and CDR2 YSYEKL. V trimming: 1 base; J trimming: 5 bases; junction bases outside the gene matches: 2. This CDR3 comprises 15 residues. The CDR3 sequence is CASSQVAGGRDTQYF. The CDR3 coding sequence is TGCGCCAGCAGCCAAGTAGCGGGGGGGCGAGATACGCAGTATTTT.

This clone was picked up a small number of times. The chain combines TRBV10-1 with TRBJ1-1; D call uncertain. Germline V gene lookup returns CDR1 WNHNN and CDR2 SYGVQD (reference sequence). V was shortened by 4 bases and J by 0 bases, with 6 bases between the two germline ends. The CDR3 consists of 13 residues. The CDR3 bases are TGCGCCAGCAGTGGGTCCATGAACACTGAAGCTTTCTTT. It codes for CASSGSMNTEAFF.

The V call is TRBV4-2, the J call TRBJ2-4; 10 nucleotides agree with TRBD2. J was trimmed by 6 bases and V by 4 bases; bases with no gene match: 12. From germline, CDR1 is LGHNA and CDR2 YNFKEQ. The CDR3 is 17 residues long. As DNA, the CDR3 is TGTGCCAGCAGCCGAGGGGAAATAGCGGGGGGTGGAAACATTCAGTACTTC. Translated: CASSRGEIAGGGNIQYF.

The rearrangement uses TRBV4-1 and TRBJ1-4; D gene ambiguous. Trimming removed 6 bases at V and 13 bases at J, with 12 bases between. The CDR3 contains 11 residues. The germline V gene has CDR1 MGHRA and CDR2 YSYEKL. The CDR3 sequence is CASRGTAGLFF. Here the CDR3 DNA reads TGCGCCAGCAGGGGTACAGCAGGACTGTTTTTT.

The V and J genes are TRBV18 and TRBJ2-5, with 10 bases lining up with TRBD1. Germline V CDR1 and CDR2: KGHSH, LQKENI. With V trimmed by 5 bases and J by 7 bases, 10 bases remained unmatched. This CDR3 region has 15 residues. The CDR3 region has the DNA TGTGCCAGCTCAGCCAGACAGGGGGCCGAGGGGACCCAGTACTTC. This encodes CASSARQGAEGTQYF.

This chain uses TRBV6-1 with TRBJ2-7, with 8 bases identical to TRBD2. Germline V CDR1 and CDR2: MNHNS, SASEGT. After removal of 2 bases from V and 4 bases from J, the junction contained 7 bases not matched to a gene. The CDR3 has 15 amino acids. The CDR3 DNA sequence: TGTGCCAGCAGTGAAAGGGCGGGGGGTTATTACGAGCAGTACTTC. It translates to CASSERAGGYYEQYF.

This chain uses TRBV7-6 with TRBJ2-1; the D gene is possibly TRBD2 (6 bases). This CDR3 contains 17 residues. Germline assignment: CDR1 SGHVS and CDR2 FNYEAQ. Trimming took 3 bases from V and 2 from J, leaving 17 bases between them. CDR3 sequence reads: CASSFSRVGGAYNEQFF. CDR3 nucleotides: TGTGCCAGCAGCTTCTCGCGGGTCGGAGGGGCCTACAATGAGCAGTTCTTC.

The gene calls are TRBV4-3 and TRBJ2-7; TRBD1 matches 8 bases. The CDR3 has 17 residues. J gave up 2 bases and V 1 base, and 10 bases lay outside the gene matches. Germline assignment: CDR1 LGHNA and CDR2 YSLEER. Here the CDR3 DNA reads TGCGCCAGCAGCCAAGTTTCCGGGACAGGCGAAACCTACGAGCAGTACTTC. This encodes CASSQVSGTGETYEQYF.

Concerning this clone itself: One end of the junction varies from germline; a read error may be responsible. V is TRBV7-7 and J is TRBJ2-3; 12 bases fit TRBD2. Germline V gives CDR1 SSHAT, CDR2 FNYEAQ (reference sequence). The CDR3 runs 17 residues. The CDR3 DNA sequence: TGTGCTAGCAGCCGGGGGACTAGCGGGCATCTCGCAGATACGCAGTATTTT. The encoded protein is CASSRGTSGHLADTQYF.

The chain links TRBV9 to TRBJ2-1; a weak D match, TRBD2 (7 bases). Germline-derived CDR1 and CDR2 are SGDLS and YYNGEE. This CDR3 has 15 amino acids. Trimming left V 4 bases short and J 4 bases short, with 15 bases between. This chain's CDR3 is CASSPGGGAYNEQFF. CDR3 nucleotides: TGTGCCAGCAGCCCCGGAGGGGGGGCTTACAATGAGCAGTTCTTC.

The rearrangement links TRBV7-2 to TRBJ1-4; possible D gene TRBD1, 6 bases. The CDR3 consists of 13 residues. Germline V gives CDR1 SGHTA, CDR2 FQGNSA. V was pared by 6 bases and J by 5 bases, with 10 bases between. CDR3 residues: CASSPGQNEKLFF. The CDR3 region has the DNA TGTGCCAGCAGTCCCGGACAGAATGAAAAACTGTTTTTT.

This clone was found once. The chain employs TRBV28 and TRBJ2-1, with TRBD2 identical over 11 bases. V lost 2 bases, J lost 0 bases, and 6 bases stayed unmatched. From germline, CDR1 is MDHEN and CDR2 SYDVKM. CDR3 length: 18 amino acids. The CDR3, as DNA: TGTGCCAGCAGTTTAGATCTAGCGGGGGGTAGCTCCTACAATGAGCAGTTCTTC. Residues: CASSLDLAGGSSYNEQFF.

The V and J genes are TRBV28 and TRBJ1-1; D gene unclear. The V gene lost 3 bases and the J gene lost 0 bases, with 11 bases spanning the gap. Germline CDR1 is MDHEN and CDR2 is SYDVKM. The CDR3 is 15 residues long. The CDR3 DNA is TGTGCCAGCAGTTTGGGAGGGTACATGAACACTGAAGCTTTCTTT. Protein sequence: CASSLGGYMNTEAFF.

The chain carries TRBV15 and TRBJ1-5, with 10 bases fitting TRBD1. The J segment lost 6 bases and the V segment lost 3 bases, leaving 2 bases of the junction unmatched. This CDR3 region has 14 residues. Germline CDR1 and CDR2: LNHNV and YYDKDF (reference sequence). DNA of the CDR3: TGTGCCACCAGCAGGACAGGGGGCGGTCAGCCCCAGCATTTT. It codes for CATSRTGGGQPQHF.

Details on this clone: The sample carries other DNA sequences with the same CDR3. The chain links TRBV11-2 to TRBJ2-1; D is possibly TRBD2 (7 bases). The germline V gene encodes CDR1 SGHAT and CDR2 FQNNGV. The CDR3 has 15 residues. V was trimmed by 1 base and J by 4 bases, leaving 11 bases between them. This CDR3 reads CASSLAGGRYNEQFF. For the CDR3, the DNA is TGTGCCAGCAGCTTAGCGGGGGGCAGGTACAATGAGCAGTTCTTC.

The chain uses TRBV5-4 and TRBJ2-4, with 11 positions matching TRBD1. Germline CDR1 reads SGHNT; CDR2 reads YYREEE (reference sequence). J lost 4 bases, V lost 0 bases, and 3 bases had no gene match. The CDR3 has 16 residues. The CDR3 is CASSLGGDRGKNIQYF. CDR3 bases: TGTGCCAGCAGCTTGGGGGGGGACAGGGGGAAAAACATTCAGTACTTC.

The J gene is TRBJ2-3, the V gene TRBV7-7, with 7 bases fitting TRBD1. V was clipped by 4 bases and J by 1 base; unmatched bases: 2. The germline V gene encodes CDR1 SSHAT and CDR2 FNYEAQ (reference sequence). The CDR3 loop spans 14 amino acids. CDR3 residues: CASSYTGGTDTQYF. For the CDR3, the DNA is TGTGCCAGCAGCTATACAGGGGGCACAGATACGCAGTATTTT.

The rearrangement joins TRBV9 to TRBJ2-2; D remains ambiguous. This CDR3 region has 14 residues. The germline CDR1 and CDR2 sequences are SGDLS and YYNGEE. The germline V and J ends were trimmed by 0 bases and 1 base, with 4 bases remaining between them. The CDR3 DNA reads as TGTGCCAGCAGCGTAGTCGTGAACACCGGGGAGCTGTTTTTT. This translates into CASSVVVNTGELFF.

The CDR3 DNA reads as TGTGCCAGCAGCCGGGACAGGGACTCGAATGAGCAGTTCTTC. As protein: CASSRDRDSNEQFF. This sequence joins TRBV7-7 and TRBJ2-1, with TRBD1 identical over 9 bases. Per the germline V gene, CDR1 is SSHAT and CDR2 is FNYEAQ (reference sequence). Unmatched junction bases numbered 6, after V lost 5 bases and J lost 7 bases. The CDR3 extends over 14 amino acids.